Listed below are T cell receptor beta chains from one sample, sequenced in a study of T cells in Graves' hyperthyroidism and ophthalmopathy. In TCRdb, the multiplex PCR reads were re-called with MiXCR into one record per CDR3 protein. In the table there are hundreds of thousands of distinct CDR3 sequences, roughly a quarter of which are singletons. What was sequenced was blood. All receptors come from a woman aged 40-49 years with Graves' ophthalmopathy. Each CDR3 is given with its conserved first and last residue. A D gene is named only where the DNA matches it firmly. Only part of the rows carry a size: once, few, many, or a class if the clone is expanded.

DNA	CDR3	V	size	J	D
TGTGCCAGCAGTAGCGTGGCGGACAGGGGGCGTATGTCCTACGAGCAGTACTTC	CASSSVADRGRMSYEQYF	TRBV6-5	many	TRBJ2-7	TRBD1
TGCGCCAGCAGCCCCCGGACTAGCGGGAACACCGGGGAGCTGTTTTTT	CASSPRTSGNTGELFF	TRBV5-1	many	TRBJ2-2	TRBD2
TGTGCCAGCAGTGATCCCGGGACTAGCGGAGTCGTCACAGATACGCAGTATTTT	CASSDPGTSGVVTDTQYF	TRBV6-1	many	TRBJ2-3	TRBD2
TGTGCCAGCAGTTTGACCCGACAGGCCGAGCAGTACTTC	CASSLTRQAEQYF	TRBV12-3/TRBV12-4	NA	TRBJ2-7	NA
TGTGCCAGCAGGAAGACAGGGGGACGCTACGAGCAGTACTTC	CASRKTGGRYEQYF	TRBV2	many	TRBJ2-7	TRBD1
TGTGCCAGCAGTTTCGGGCCCCAACTTGGCGAGCAGTACTTC	CASSFGPQLGEQYF	TRBV7-2	few	TRBJ2-7	NA
TGTGCCAGCAGGGACCTACCGAACACTGAAGCTTTCTTT	CASRDLPNTEAFF	TRBV2	many	TRBJ1-1	NA
TGTGCCAGCTGCACCCCAGGAGCCCAAGAGACCCAGTACTTC	CASCTPGAQETQYF	TRBV28	many	TRBJ2-5	NA
TGTGCCAGCAGCTTAGTTGGCCGGAAGGCCCACGAGCAGTACTTC	CASSLVGRKAHEQYF	TRBV11-2	many	TRBJ2-7	NA
TGTGCCAGCAGTGGGGGACAGGGGGTTGGAGCTTTCTTT	CASSGGQGVGAFF	TRBV28	NA	TRBJ1-1	TRBD1
TGTGCCAGCTCACCACTCTACGAGCAGTACTTC	CASSPLYEQYF	TRBV6-1	many	TRBJ2-7	NA